The following is a T cell receptor beta chain sequence with its context. Antigen unknown. At sampling all donors were nominally healthy, likely with unrecorded immune exposures. PCR employed 60 Vbeta and 13 Jbeta primers. TCRdb's table, derived via immunoSEQ multiplex PCR, lists solely in-frame clones and lacks some. The table lists 100,000 or so clones, about 75% of them singletons, with over 4% in the top ten. The data were obtained in a study of cytomegalovirus exposure and HLA in healthy donors. Study-wide results and limits: While the bulk of TCR sequences proved rare, some public TCRs turned up in many donors.

The CDR3 is made up of 12 amino acids. Germline V CDR1 and CDR2: ENHRY, SYGVKD. Unmatched junction bases numbered 7, after V lost 9 bases and J lost 8 bases. The sequence derives from a woman under 30 in good health and CMV-seropositive. The rearrangement links TRBV10-3 to TRBJ1-2, with 9 bases lining up with TRBD1. Material for sequencing was PBMCs. Here the CDR3 reads CAITGGASGYTF. The CDR3 DNA follows: TGTGCCATAACAGGGGGCGCGAGCGGCTACACCTTC.